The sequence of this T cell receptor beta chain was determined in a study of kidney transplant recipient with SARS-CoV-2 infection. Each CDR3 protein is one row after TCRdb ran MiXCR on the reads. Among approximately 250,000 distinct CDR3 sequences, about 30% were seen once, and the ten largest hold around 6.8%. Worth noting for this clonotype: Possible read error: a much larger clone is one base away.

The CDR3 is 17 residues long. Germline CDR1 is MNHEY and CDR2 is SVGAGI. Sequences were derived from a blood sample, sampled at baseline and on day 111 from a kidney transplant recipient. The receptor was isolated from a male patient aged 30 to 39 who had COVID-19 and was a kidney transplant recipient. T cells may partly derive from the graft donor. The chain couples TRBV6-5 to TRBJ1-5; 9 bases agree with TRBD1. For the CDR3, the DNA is TGTGCCAGCAGGGGGAGGACAGGGGACAAATTCAATCAGCTCCAGCATTTT. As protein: CASRGRTGDKFNQLQHF.